This TCR beta chain came from a study of blood T cell repertoires in COVID-19. At the level of the study: Spain, Italy and the United States supplied samples that represented acute and convalescent COVID-19.

Clones were sequenced by immunoSEQ multiplex PCR, and TCRdb holds only the in-frame ones, with some missing. The sample holds about 130,000 clones; about 70% are singletons and the top ten take over 4.5%. The TCR was taken from a man between 60 and 75 years old with acute or convalescent COVID-19. The sequenced material came from peripheral blood.

CDR3 region: CASSKTGFGANVLTF. The CDR3 DNA reads TGTGCCAGCAGCAAGACAGGGTTTGGGGCCAACGTCCTGACTTTC. V usage is TRBV2 and J usage is TRBJ2-6; TRBD1 agrees at 7 bases. Germline V CDR1 and CDR2: SNHLY, FYNNEI. V lost 6 bases to trimming and J lost 3 bases; unmatched junction nucleotides: 5. The CDR3 totals 15 residues.